The present T cell receptor (beta chain) was sequenced within a study of metastatic and nonmetastatic thyroid tumors (dated by TCRdb to the early 2020s). In terms of the full investigation: Repertoires were compared across peripheral blood and tumor or nodule tissue samples from malignant and benign thyroid patients.

In its sample, this clone was seen many times. Its antigen remains undetermined. Base qualities are not at hand, and no much larger clone is one base apart. Distinct nucleotide sequences in the sample also encode this CDR3. None of the patients had been given any treatment before thyroid surgery. The study retrospectively analysed patient clinical samples collected from the early 2010s to the late 2010s using T-cell receptor beta sequencing. The library came from PCR. TCRdb shows the sequencer as Illumina HiSeq 4000. High-throughput sequencing was used to profile the CDR3 region of the TCR beta-chain in every patient. In the paper's pipeline: Drawing on CDR3 differences between clinicopathological groups, the researchers built a classifier meant to tell apart patients with distant-metastatic papillary thyroid cancer. The Shannon index was used to measure repertoire diversity, and the Morisita-Horn index was used to measure how similar tumor and blood repertoires were. TCRdb reprocessing: public reads trimmed at Q25 with fastp, clones called with MiXCR, in-frame beta chains kept. In this record, the V and J calls reflect TCRdb's handling and not the investigators' own analysis. Present in this sample are about 9,000 clones, about 15% of which were seen just once. Of the sample, around 5.4% falls within the top ten clones.

The paper's findings and limits, for the study overall: In both blood and tumor samples, malignant tumors were reported to have significantly higher TCR beta diversity than benign nodules.

The origin of this receptor is a female donor with papillary thyroid cancer or a benign thyroid nodule (not recorded which). Some clones in this sample may be carry-over from other donors' samples. Input material: blood.

The base sequence is TGTGCCAGCAGCTTGGTGTCTAGAACCACAGATACGCAGTATTTT. Translated, it gives CASSLVSRTTDTQYF. The chain uses TRBV5-6 and TRBJ2-3, with the D gene call left open. A distance of 10 bases separates the germline ends of V and J, which lose 0 bases and 2 bases respectively. For CDR1 and CDR2, the germline V gene lists SGHDT and YYEEEE. Counted from cysteine to phenylalanine, this CDR3 has 15 amino acids. The entry retains the CDR3 DNA only, 45 bases that are in frame from base 1.